This entry features one T cell receptor (beta chain) sequence. From the RT-PCR reads, TCRdb called clonotypes with MiXCR, one entry per CDR3 protein. The sample includes 550,000 to 750,000 distinct CDR3 sequences, 14% of them seen just once. V lost 4 bases to trimming and J lost 0 bases, with 7 bases between them. CDR1 is LGHDT, CDR2 YNNKEL, per germline (reference sequence). This CDR3 spans 15 amino acids. The genes are TRBV3-1 and TRBJ2-6; possibly TRBD2 for D (6 bases). This TCR was recovered from a female donor in good health, serving as a healthy control. Sequenced input: memory CD4+ T cells from blood. The CDR3 region is CASSPGLSGANVLTF. DNA for the CDR3: TGTGCCAGCAGCCCGGGACTCTCTGGGGCCAACGTCCTGACTTTC. The full variable domain, with the rest looked up from reference TRBV3-1 and TRBJ2-6, is DTAVSQTPKYLVTQMGNDKSIKCEQNLGHDTMYWYKQDSKKFLKIMFSYNNKELIINETVPNRFSPKSPDKAHLNLHINSLELGDSAVYFCASSPGLSGANVLTFGAGSRLTVL.